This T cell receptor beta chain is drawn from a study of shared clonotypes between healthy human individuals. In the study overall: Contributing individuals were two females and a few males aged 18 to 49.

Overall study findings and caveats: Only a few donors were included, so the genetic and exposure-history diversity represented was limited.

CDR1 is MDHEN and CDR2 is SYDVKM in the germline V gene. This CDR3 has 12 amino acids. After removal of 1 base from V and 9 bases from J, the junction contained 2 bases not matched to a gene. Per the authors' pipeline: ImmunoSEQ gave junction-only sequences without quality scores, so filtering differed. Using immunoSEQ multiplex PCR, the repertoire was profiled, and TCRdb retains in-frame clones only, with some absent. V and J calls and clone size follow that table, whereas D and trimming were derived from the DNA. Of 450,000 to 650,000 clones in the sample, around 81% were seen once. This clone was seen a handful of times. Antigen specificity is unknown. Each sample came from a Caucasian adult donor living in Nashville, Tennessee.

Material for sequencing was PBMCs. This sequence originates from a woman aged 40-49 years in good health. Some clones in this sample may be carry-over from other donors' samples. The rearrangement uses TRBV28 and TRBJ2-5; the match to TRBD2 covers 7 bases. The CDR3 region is CASSLYRGAQYF. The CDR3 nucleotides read TGTGCCAGCAGTTTATATCGGGGGGCCCAGTACTTC.